What follows is one T cell receptor (beta chain) and its context. What it binds is not known. These data belong to a study of cytomegalovirus exposure and HLA in healthy donors. Points from the study as a whole: According to the study, 160 or so TCR beta chains were cytomegalovirus-associated. Likely technical artifact: a cluster of highly shared sequence variants. A later analysis appeared to link common viral pathogens to several of the most significant clusters. An analysis that came later showed most CMV-associated TCR beta chains appearing HLA-restricted.

The junction had 5 bases not matched to a gene; V was cut back by 0 bases and J by 8 bases. Germline values: CDR1 WNHNN, CDR2 SYGVQD (reference sequence). The length of the CDR3 is 14 residues. PCR was performed using 60 Vbeta and 13 Jbeta primers. Some clones are missing from TCRdb's copy, which holds only in-frame ones; the method was immunoSEQ multiplex PCR. The sample yields 120,000 or so clones, approximately 83% seen once. This TCR came from a woman aged 40-49 years in good health and CMV-seropositive. Sequencing was done on a sample of PBMCs. The J gene is TRBJ1-2, the V gene TRBV10-1; TRBD1 matches 8 bases. CDR3 nucleotides: TGCGCCAGCAGTGAGTCGAGGACAGGGAGCGGCTACACCTTC. Translating gives CASSESRTGSGYTF.